One sample yielded the 18 T cell receptor beta chains listed below, sequenced in a study of cytomegalovirus exposure and HLA in healthy donors. In the PCR, 60 Vbeta and 13 Jbeta primers were used. Only in-frame clones appear in the TCRdb table, and some are missing; sequencing was by immunoSEQ multiplex PCR. Of approximately 130,000 clones listed, almost 85% are singletons. Sequenced input: PBMCs. The receptors here all came from a woman under 30 in good health and CMV-seronegative.

CDR3 in amino acids: CASSLATRGFAEAFF. For the CDR3, the DNA is TGTGCCAGCAGTTTAGCGACCCGGGGTTTCGCTGAAGCTTTCTTT. The rearrangement uses TRBV27 and TRBJ1-1; no reliable D call. The germline gives CDR1 MNHEY, CDR2 SMNVEV (reference sequence). The CDR3 contains 15 residues. V shed 2 bases and J shed 6 bases, with 16 bases lying between them.

The rearrangement uses TRBV2 and TRBJ2-7; perhaps TRBD2 as D (6 bases). V dropped 7 bases and J dropped 5 bases, with 15 bases sitting between them. CDR1 is SNHLY and CDR2 is FYNNEI in the germline V gene. This CDR3 region has 13 residues. The CDR3 protein is CASILWAGHEQYF. In DNA form, the CDR3 reads TGTGCCAGCATTTTGTGGGCGGGGCACGAGCAGTACTTC.

This chain uses TRBV5-4 with TRBJ1-4; 7 nucleotides agree with TRBD1. With 0 bases clipped from V and 7 bases from J, the junction kept 6 bases outside the gene matches. Per germline, CDR1 SGHNT and CDR2 YYREEE (reference sequence). This CDR3 spans 15 amino acids. Here the CDR3 DNA reads TGTGCCAGCAGCTTGGGAGGGGGCGGTGGTGAAAAACTGTTTTTT. Encoded protein: CASSLGGGGGEKLFF.

The chain employs TRBV7-8 and TRBJ2-5; TRBD2 matches 9 bases. The germline gives CDR1 SGHVS, CDR2 FQNEAQ. The CDR3 runs 15 residues. V trimming: 8 bases; J trimming: 4 bases; junction bases outside the gene matches: 11. CDR3 bases: TGTGCCAGCCTTAGGCGGGAGGGGATGGGAGAGACCCAGTACTTC. Amino acids: CASLRREGMGETQYF.

The sample holds a few counts of this clone. The chain is built from TRBV5-4 and TRBJ2-7; TRBD2 aligns across 11 bases. CDR3 length: 16 amino acids. Germline CDR1 reads SGHNT; CDR2 reads YYREEE (reference sequence). The ends lost 3 bases at V and 3 bases at J; junction bases unmatched: 8. The chain's CDR3 is CASSSTETSGNYEQYF. The CDR3 DNA reads TGTGCCAGCAGCTCAACTGAGACTAGCGGGAACTACGAGCAGTACTTC.

This sequence joins TRBV5-6 and TRBJ1-1; D gene unclear. Germline loops: CDR1 SGHDT, CDR2 YYEEEE. The CDR3 length is 12 residues. The V and J ends lost 1 base and 7 bases respectively, with 8 bases between them. The CDR3, as DNA: TGTGCCAGCAGCTTGATGTCAGGTGAAGCTTTCTTT. Translated: CASSLMSGEAFF.

V and J are TRBV7-7 and TRBJ1-3; maybe TRBD1 (5 bases). Germline V gene data show CDR1 as SSHAT and CDR2 as FNYEAQ (reference sequence). V lost 5 bases, J lost 0 bases, and 11 bases lay in between. The length of the CDR3 is 15 residues. As DNA, the CDR3 is TGTGCCAGCAGCCCGTCGGGGGGCTCTGGAAACACCATATATTTT. It specifies CASSPSGGSGNTIYF.

The rearrangement links TRBV7-9 to TRBJ1-6; 8 bases align to TRBD1. The V gene end was trimmed by 1 base and the J gene end by 11 bases; junction bases not matched to a gene: 7. Looked up from germline, CDR1 is SEHNR and CDR2 is FQNEAQ (reference sequence). The CDR3 contains 15 residues. The DNA for the CDR3 is TGTGCCAGCAGCTTAGGTACAGGGGGGAATCCACCCCTCCACTTT. Protein sequence: CASSLGTGGNPPLHF.

This clone was detected a few times. The chain is built from TRBV2 and TRBJ1-2, with D possibly being TRBD1 (5 bases). Germline V CDR1 and CDR2: SNHLY, FYNNEI. V dropped 7 bases and J dropped 0 bases, with 12 bases sitting between them. The CDR3 totals 14 residues. CDR3 residues: CASKGDSSNYGYTF. The CDR3 DNA reads as TGTGCCAGCAAGGGCGACAGTTCTAACTATGGCTACACCTTC.

The rearrangement uses TRBV7-3 and TRBJ2-7, with 7 positions matching TRBD2. The CDR3 is made up of 13 amino acids. CDR1 is SGHTA, CDR2 FQGTGA, per germline. Unmatched junction bases numbered 5, after V lost 6 bases and J lost 3 bases. Here the CDR3 reads CASSRGGGYEQYF. DNA of the CDR3: TGTGCCAGCAGTCGTGGGGGGGGCTACGAGCAGTACTTC.

CDR3 sequence (DNA): TGTGCCAGCAGCTTCCTTCGGCGGGAGGACAATGAGCAGTTCTTC. Protein product: CASSFLRREDNEQFF. The rearrangement links TRBV7-8 to TRBJ2-1; 8 nucleotides agree with TRBD2. The V gene end was trimmed by 3 bases and the J gene end by 5 bases; junction bases not matched to a gene: 6. CDR1 and CDR2 (germline): SGHVS, FQNEAQ. CDR3 length equals 15 residues.

The chain is built from TRBV29-1 and TRBJ1-1; D is ambiguous. CDR3 length: 15 amino acids. CDR1 is SQVTM and CDR2 is ANQGSEA in the germline V gene. Trimming removed 2 bases at V and 3 bases at J, with 16 bases between. This chain's CDR3 is CSVESWRRRHTEAFF. The CDR3 DNA sequence: TGCAGCGTTGAAAGTTGGAGACGGAGACACACTGAAGCTTTCTTT. Filled out from reference TRBV29-1 and TRBJ1-1, the complete variable domain reads SAVISQKPSRDICQRGTSLTIQCQVDSQVTMMFWYRQQPGQSLTLIATANQGSEATYESGFVIDKFPISRPNLTFSTLTVSNMSPEDSSIYLCSVESWRRRHTEAFFGQGTRLTVV.

The rearrangement joins TRBV5-6 to TRBJ1-1, with TRBD1 matching over 9 bases. With V trimmed by 3 bases and J by 4 bases, 4 bases remained unmatched. This CDR3 contains 14 residues. CDR1 and CDR2 from the germline V gene are SGHDT and YYEEEE. In DNA form, the CDR3 reads TGTGCCAGCAGCTGGTTACAGGGGGCCACTGAAGCTTTCTTT. Amino acids: CASSWLQGATEAFF.

The gene calls are TRBV9 and TRBJ2-3; 13 bases agree with TRBD2. V trimming: 4 bases; J trimming: 3 bases; junction bases outside the gene matches: 8. The germline V gene has CDR1 SGDLS and CDR2 YYNGEE. This CDR3 is built from 17 residues. CDR3 sequence: CASSRTSGRAGTDTQYF. In nucleotides, the CDR3 is TGTGCCAGCAGCCGAACTAGCGGGAGGGCCGGGACAGATACGCAGTATTTT. Using reference TRBV9 and TRBJ2-3 for the parts outside the CDR3, the full variable domain is DSGVTQTPKHLITATGQRVTLRCSPRSGDLSVYWYQQSLDQGLQFLIQYYNGEERAKGNILERFSAQQFPDLHSELNLSSLELGDSALYFCASSRTSGRAGTDTQYFGPGTRLTVL.

This clone was detected a few times. This chain joins TRBV14 and TRBJ2-6; D may be TRBD2 (5 bases). Germline-derived CDR1 and CDR2 are SGHDN and FVKESK. Between the trimmed V and J ends, which lost 4 bases and 1 base, there was a span of 5 bases. There are 14 residues in the CDR3. CDR3 DNA: TGTGCCAGCAGCCCGGGGTCTGGGGCCAACGTCCTGACTTTC. It encodes CASSPGSGANVLTF.

This clone showed up just a few times. The chain is built from TRBV19 and TRBJ1-2, with 7 bases lining up with TRBD1. Germline V gene sequence: CDR1 LNHDA, CDR2 SQIVND (reference sequence). The junction had 6 bases not matched to a gene; V was cut back by 5 bases and J by 3 bases. This CDR3 contains 14 residues. The CDR3 loop reads CASSVQGNYYGYTF. The CDR3, as DNA: TGTGCCAGTAGTGTACAGGGGAATTACTATGGCTACACCTTC.

The CDR3: CASSPRVGSSYNEQFF. DNA of the CDR3: TGTGCCAGCAGCCCGAGGGTGGGGAGCTCCTACAATGAGCAGTTCTTC. V is TRBV9 and J is TRBJ2-1; D perhaps matches TRBD2 (5 bases). V shed 4 bases and J shed 0 bases, with 14 bases lying between them. Germline CDR1 SGDLS, CDR2 YYNGEE. CDR3 length: 16 amino acids.

A note on this clone: At one of its ends the junction is not consistent with the germline gene, which may arise from a read error. The chain joins TRBV7-9 to TRBJ2-7, with 11 nucleotides matching TRBD1. Germline V gene lookup returns CDR1 SEHNR and CDR2 FQNEAQ (reference sequence). The CDR3 totals 17 residues. As DNA, the CDR3 is TGTTCCAGCAGCCCCCCGCTCGGGACAGGGGGTACCTACGAGCAGTACTTC. It specifies CSSSPPLGTGGTYEQYF.